These T cell receptor beta chains were read from a single sample in a study of T-cell reconstitution after alpha-beta-depleted transplantation in children. TCRdb analysed the PCR reads with MiXCR anew, one entry per CDR3 protein. Here the sample spans approximately 1,000,000 distinct CDR3 sequences, roughly 31% being singletons. The sample consisted of PBMCs, mostly from graft donor cells, taken 360 days after TCRalphabeta/CD19-depleted stem cell transplant. The receptors stem from a boy in the first two years of life who had a stem cell transplant for SCID, so the T cells may come from the graft donor. CDR3s include the opening cysteine and the closing phenylalanine or tryptophan. The order of the fields is CDR3 protein, CDR3 DNA, V gene, J gene, D gene, clone size. A D gene is named only where the DNA matches it firmly. Part of the rows lack a size; the others show once, few, many or a class for expanded clones.

CASSRESWDRAKLFF	TGCGCCAGCAGCCGAGAAAGCTGGGACAGGGCGAAACTGTTTTTT	TRBV4-1	TRBJ1-4	TRBD1	few
CASSFGRSETQYF	TGTGCCAGCAGTTTTGGACGGTCAGAGACCCAGTACTTC	TRBV28	TRBJ2-5	NA	few
CASSPGSGGTLAKNIQYF	TGTGCCAGCAGCCCCGGGAGCGGGGGGACACTAGCCAAAAACATTCAGTACTTC	TRBV7-3	TRBJ2-4	TRBD2	NA
CASSPRRSKGNEQFF	TGTGCCAGCAGCCCCCGACGGTCTAAGGGCAATGAGCAGTTCTTC	TRBV12-3/TRBV12-4	TRBJ2-1	NA	NA
CSVFLQSSYNEQFF	TGCAGCGTTTTTCTACAAAGCTCCTACAATGAGCAGTTCTTC	TRBV29-1	TRBJ2-1	NA	few
CASSYGNYYGYTF	TGTGCCAGCAGTTACGGGAACTATTATGGCTACACCTTC	TRBV6-5	TRBJ1-2	NA	NA
CASSKKDANPYEQYF	TGTGCCAGCAGCAAGAAGGACGCAAACCCCTACGAGCAGTACTTC	TRBV7-9	TRBJ2-7	NA	few
CASSLVSRVSQETQYF	TGTGCCAGCAGCTTGGTTAGCAGGGTTAGTCAAGAGACCCAGTACTTC	TRBV5-6	TRBJ2-5	NA	few
CSARARDSGNTIYF	TGCAGTGCTAGAGCTCGGGATTCAGGAAACACCATATATTTT	TRBV20-1	TRBJ1-3	NA	NA
CASSQVWTGAEDEFGLGYTF	TGTGCCAGCAGCCAAGTTTGGACAGGGGCCGAGGATGAGTTCGGGTTGGGCTACACCTTC	TRBV4-2	TRBJ1-2	TRBD1	NA
CSAKDRGSSYEQYF	TGCAGCGCCAAGGACAGGGGGAGCTCCTACGAGCAGTACTTC	TRBV29-1	TRBJ2-7	TRBD1	NA
CASSSLTGSTGTNSYNSPLHF	TGTGCCAGCAGTTCCTTGACAGGGTCTACAGGGACGAACTCCTATAATTCACCCCTCCACTTT	TRBV28	TRBJ1-6	TRBD1	NA
CASSPMRGREETQYF	TGTGCCAGCTCACCAATGAGGGGAAGAGAAGAGACCCAGTACTTC	TRBV18	TRBJ2-5	NA	NA
CATSVHTGTTNTGELFF	TGTGCCACCAGTGTCCATACCGGGACTACGAACACCGGGGAGCTGTTTTTT	TRBV24-1	TRBJ2-2	TRBD2	NA
CASSLEASLGTEAFF	TGCGCCAGCAGCTTGGAAGCCAGTTTGGGCACTGAAGCTTTCTTT	TRBV5-1	TRBJ1-1	NA	NA
CASRPSGGTNEKLFF	TGCGCCAGCAGACCATCTGGAGGGACTAATGAAAAACTGTTTTTT	TRBV5-1	TRBJ1-4	NA	few
CASSPRVARHLYEQYF	TGTGCCAGCAGCCCTAGAGTTGCACGGCATCTTTACGAGCAGTACTTC	TRBV6-1	TRBJ2-7	NA	few
CASQIRAGRSYNEQFF	TGTGCCAGCCAAATCCGGGCGGGTAGGTCCTACAATGAGCAGTTCTTC	TRBV28	TRBJ2-1	NA	NA
CASSFTGGEKGYTF	TGTGCCAGCAGCTTTACAGGGGGCGAGAAGGGCTACACCTTC	TRBV7-9	TRBJ1-2	TRBD1	NA
CSAMKARNTGELFF	TGCAGTGCTATGAAGGCGAGGAACACCGGGGAGCTGTTTTTT	TRBV20-1	TRBJ2-2	NA	NA
CASSLGAGRDRTDTQYF	TGTGCCAGCAGCTTAGGAGCTGGTCGGGACCGCACAGATACGCAGTATTTT	TRBV7-9	TRBJ2-3	NA	NA
CASSQIGAGGHNEQFF	TGTGCCAGCAGCCAAATAGGAGCGGGGGGGCACAATGAGCAGTTCTTC	TRBV3-1	TRBJ2-1	TRBD2	NA
CSARGATGTGFEVTQYF	TGCAGTGCTAGAGGTGCCACCGGGACAGGGTTTGAGGTGACCCAGTACTTC	TRBV20-1	TRBJ2-5	TRBD1	NA
CASSLVGTVSGNTIYF	TGTGCCAGCAGCTTAGTCGGGACAGTCTCTGGAAACACCATATATTTT	TRBV7-9	TRBJ1-3	TRBD1	few
CASSYSVQVVDTEAFF	TGTGCCAGCAGTTACTCGGTACAGGTGGTTGACACTGAAGCTTTCTTT	TRBV6-5	TRBJ1-1	NA	few
CASSQVLAGGLAKNIQYF	TGTGCCAGCAGCCAAGTCCTAGCGGGGGGGTTAGCCAAAAACATTCAGTACTTC	TRBV3-1	TRBJ2-4	TRBD2	NA
CASSPEYKRGEETQYF	TGTGCCAGCAGCCCAGAATACAAGAGGGGGGAAGAGACCCAGTACTTC	TRBV11-2	TRBJ2-5	NA	few
CASSYGLRVADTQYF	TGCGCCAGCAGCTATGGGCTGCGGGTGGCAGATACGCAGTATTTT	TRBV5-1	TRBJ2-3	NA	NA
CASSHGPGQHYNEQFF	TGCGCCAGCAGCCACGGCCCGGGACAGCATTACAATGAGCAGTTCTTC	TRBV4-1	TRBJ2-1	TRBD1	NA
CSVDPNYNEQFF	TGCAGCGTTGATCCGAATTACAATGAGCAGTTCTTC	TRBV29-1	TRBJ2-1	NA	NA
CASSLWGPGNEQFF	TGTGCCAGCAGTTTATGGGGGCCCGGGAATGAGCAGTTCTTC	TRBV28	TRBJ2-1	NA	many
CSANSLLETQYF	TGCAGTGCTAATTCTCTCCTGGAGACCCAGTACTTC	TRBV20-1	TRBJ2-5	NA	NA
CASSQGSPLLAGGLNEQFF	TGCGCCAGCAGCCAAGGATCCCCTCTCTTAGCGGGGGGCCTCAATGAGCAGTTCTTC	TRBV4-1	TRBJ2-1	TRBD2	NA
CASSLVPLWTMNTEAFF	TGTGCCAGCAGCTTAGTTCCCCTTTGGACCATGAACACTGAAGCTTTCTTT	TRBV7-6	TRBJ1-1	NA	once
CSANPSGGPSLQETQYF	TGCAGTGCTAACCCTAGCGGGGGGCCCTCCCTTCAAGAGACCCAGTACTTC	TRBV20-1	TRBJ2-5	TRBD2	NA
CASSAHIDFQPQHF	TGTGCCAGCAGCGCTCATATAGACTTTCAGCCCCAGCATTTT	TRBV9	TRBJ1-5	NA	NA
CAISESAGRVGDTQYF	TGTGCCATCAGTGAGTCGGCGGGGAGGGTAGGAGATACGCAGTATTTT	TRBV10-3	TRBJ2-3	TRBD2	NA
CASSPYGTGIHEQYF	TGTGCCAGCTCACCCTACGGGACAGGGATCCACGAGCAGTACTTC	TRBV18	TRBJ2-7	TRBD1	NA
CASSFLGHQETQYF	TGTGCCAGCAGTTTTTTGGGTCACCAAGAGACCCAGTACTTC	TRBV12-3/TRBV12-4	TRBJ2-5	NA	few
CSAEGPYNEQFF	TGCAGCGCCGAAGGGCCCTACAATGAGCAGTTCTTC	TRBV29-1	TRBJ2-1	NA	few
CASSSVTGANTGELFF	TGCGCCAGCAGCTCGGTTACAGGGGCGAACACCGGGGAGCTGTTTTTT	TRBV5-1	TRBJ2-2	TRBD1	NA